Described below is a single T cell receptor beta chain sequence and its context. Its antigen is not identified. 60 Vbeta and 13 Jbeta primers were used in PCR. Sequenced by immunoSEQ multiplex PCR; TCRdb stores in-frame clones only, minus some. The sample lists about 160,000 clones, approximately 80% occurring once. The CDR3 is made up of 15 amino acids. Trimming took off 1 base at V and 3 bases at J, with 8 bases between the two ends. The germline V gene encodes CDR1 SGDLS and CDR2 YYNGEE. This entry belongs to a study of cytomegalovirus exposure and HLA in healthy donors. The study's findings and limits: In an earlier analysis, most TCR beta V segments were productive about 87% or about 30% of the time. Association of 17,000 or so TCR beta sequences with HLA alleles was found at 0.05 false discovery rate in a later analysis. Listed as cytomegalovirus-associated were over 150 TCR beta chains. Three chains linked to CMV were shown in vitro to be specific for CMV antigens.

This receptor was identified in a male donor in good health and CMV-seronegative. V gene TRBV9 combines with J gene TRBJ1-6; D uncertain. Input material: PBMCs. CDR3 DNA sequence: TGTGCCAGCAGCGTATCCGGGTTCTATAATTCACCCCTCCACTTT. Translation gives CASSVSGFYNSPLHF.